Listed here are 21 T cell receptor beta chains from one sample, sequenced in a study of blood T cell repertoires in COVID-19. The protocol was immunoSEQ multiplex PCR, while the TCRdb copy is restricted to in-frame clones and leaves out a portion. The sample holds 88,000 or so clones; 70% to 80% are singletons and the top ten take roughly 22%. Sequencing was done on a sample of peripheral blood. The receptors here all came from a human donor in a cohort sampled during active COVID-19.

J is TRBJ2-3 and V is TRBV5-1, with a tentative D call TRBD2 (6 bases). CDR1 and CDR2 from the germline V gene are SGHRS and YFSETQ. The CDR3 is made up of 14 amino acids. Trimming stripped 0 bases from V and 5 bases from J, with 10 bases between. Written as DNA, the CDR3 is TGCGCCAGCAGCTTGGACGGGAGAGGAGATACGCAGTATTTT. It encodes CASSLDGRGDTQYF.

The V call is TRBV29-1, the J call TRBJ2-3, with TRBD2 matching over 7 bases. The CDR3 totals 13 residues. Looked up from germline, CDR1 is SQVTM and CDR2 is ANQGSEA. With 6 bases clipped from V and 2 bases from J, the junction kept 5 bases outside the gene matches. The CDR3 nucleotides read TGCAGCGTAGAGCGGGACCCCACAGATACGCAGTATTTT. Translating it yields CSVERDPTDTQYF.

The chain recombines TRBV5-1 with TRBJ2-3, with TRBD2 matching over 11 bases. Trimming at V came to 5 bases and at J to 5 bases, leaving 7 bases not matched to a gene. This CDR3 has 15 residues. Germline V gene sequence: CDR1 SGHRS, CDR2 YFSETQ. CDR3 DNA sequence: TGCGCCAGCAGTGGACGACTAGCGGGACAAGATACGCAGTATTTT. It translates to CASSGRLAGQDTQYF.

The CDR3 DNA is TGTGCCATCAGTGCCCTAGATGGCGAGCAGTTCTTC. Its protein product is CAISALDGEQFF. The chain joins TRBV10-3 to TRBJ2-1, with D unresolved. Deletions cut 4 bases from V and 10 bases from J, with 11 bases between. The CDR3 loop spans 12 amino acids. From germline, CDR1 is ENHRY and CDR2 SYGVKD.

As DNA, the CDR3 is TGTGCCAGCAGCCACGGGGGACGATGGTATAATTCACCCCTCCACTTT. It translates to CASSHGGRWYNSPLHF. The V gene is TRBV27, the J gene TRBJ1-6, with D possibly matching TRBD1 (5 bases). V was trimmed by 6 bases and J by 4 bases, leaving 16 bases between them. This CDR3 spans 16 amino acids. Germline loops: CDR1 MNHEY, CDR2 SMNVEV (reference sequence).

This chain connects TRBV28 to TRBJ2-7, with D hard to call. V was shortened by 5 bases and J by 2 bases, with 13 bases between the two germline ends. This CDR3 is 14 amino acids long. Per germline, CDR1 MDHEN and CDR2 SYDVKM. The CDR3 DNA reads TGTGCCAGCAGTACGAGCGCTAACGCCTACGAGCAGTACTTC. The encoded protein is CASSTSANAYEQYF.

The V and J genes are TRBV19 and TRBJ2-3; D possibly corresponds to TRBD2 (5 bases). The CDR3 totals 15 residues. V lost 1 base and J lost 6, with 14 bases in between. Germline V gene data show CDR1 as LNHDA and CDR2 as SQIVND (reference sequence). The CDR3 bases are TGTGCCAGTAGTATAGGTTTGGCTAGAGGGGATACGCAGTATTTT. As protein: CASSIGLARGDTQYF. The full variable domain, in which reference TRBV19 and TRBJ2-3 provide the parts outside the CDR3, is DGGITQSPKYLFRKEGQNVTLSCEQNLNHDAMYWYRQDPGQGLRLIYYSQIVNDFQKGDIAEGYSVSREKKESFPLTVTSAQKNPTAFYLCASSIGLARGDTQYFGPGTRLTVL.

On this clone itself: The junction differs from germline at one of its ends, possibly a read error. The chain recombines TRBV19 with TRBJ1-5; D remains unclear. Looked up from germline, CDR1 is LNHDA and CDR2 is SQIVND (reference sequence). This CDR3 is built from 14 residues. Written as DNA, the CDR3 is TGTGCCAGTAGTAGACGTACGGCGGATCAACCCCAGCATTTT. Its protein is CASSRRTADQPQHF.

The chain links TRBV28 to TRBJ1-4; D is unclear. Looked up from germline, CDR1 is MDHEN and CDR2 is SYDVKM. The CDR3 consists of 15 residues. V shed 6 bases and J shed 8 bases, with 19 bases lying between them. The CDR3: CASSAGSAPGEKLFF. The CDR3 region has the DNA TGTGCCAGCAGCGCTGGATCCGCCCCCGGGGAAAAACTGTTTTTT.

The chain combines TRBV2 with TRBJ2-7, with 7 bases that match TRBD2. The germline CDR1 and CDR2 sequences are SNHLY and FYNNEI. This CDR3 has 14 amino acids. V shed 6 bases, J shed 0 bases, and the junction held 5 bases outside the gene matches. The CDR3 sequence: CASRFRGSSYEQYF. The CDR3 bases are TGTGCCAGCAGATTCCGCGGGAGCTCCTACGAGCAGTACTTC.

V is TRBV5-1 and J is TRBJ2-7; 10 bases fit TRBD2. Germline values: CDR1 SGHRS, CDR2 YFSETQ. The V segment lost 0 bases and the J segment 5 bases; nucleotides outside the gene matches: 5. The CDR3 is made up of 15 amino acids. CDR3 bases: TGCGCCAGCAGCTTGGTGGCTAGCGGGAGTCACGAGCAGTACTTC. Translation gives CASSLVASGSHEQYF.

V gene TRBV4-2 combines with J gene TRBJ1-5; D unresolved. Trimming shortened V by 0 bases and J by 6 bases, and 6 bases separated the two germline ends. Germline V gives CDR1 LGHNA, CDR2 YNFKEQ. This CDR3 region has 13 residues. CDR3 sequence: CASSQDSGQPQHF. The CDR3 DNA is TGTGCCAGCAGCCAAGATTCGGGTCAGCCCCAGCATTTT.

This clone was seen only a few times. The gene calls are TRBV4-1 and TRBJ2-1; 10 nucleotides align to TRBD2. V dropped 1 base and J dropped 7; count of bases not matched to a gene: 4. The CDR3 length is 15 residues. Germline CDR1 and CDR2: MGHRA and YSYEKL. The chain's CDR3 is CASSQGPAGGNEQFF. For the CDR3, the DNA is TGCGCCAGCAGCCAAGGTCCAGCGGGAGGGAATGAGCAGTTCTTC.

The CDR3 sequence: CASSIDRQPQHF. In DNA, the CDR3 is TGTGCCAGTAGTATCGACAGACAGCCCCAGCATTTT. The chain recombines TRBV19 with TRBJ1-5; D is possibly TRBD1 (5 bases). CDR3 length: 12 residues. Looked up from germline, CDR1 is LNHDA and CDR2 is SQIVND (reference sequence). V was shortened by 3 bases and J by 7 bases, with 7 bases between the two germline ends.

This chain uses TRBV5-4 with TRBJ1-1; D gene uncertain. CDR3 size: 14 residues. Germline assignment: CDR1 SGHNT and CDR2 YYREEE (reference sequence). The V end lost 2 bases, the J end lost 0 bases, and 8 bases lay between the germline ends. DNA of the CDR3: TGTGCCAGCAGCTTAAACGGGGTGAACACTGAAGCTTTCTTT. Amino acids: CASSLNGVNTEAFF.

The V call is TRBV5-1, the J call TRBJ2-1; D is perhaps TRBD2 (5 bases). This CDR3 has 15 amino acids. V was cut by 4 bases and J by 1 base, with 12 bases left in between. Per germline, CDR1 SGHRS and CDR2 YFSETQ. CDR3 coding DNA: TGCGCCAGCAGCCAACTAGATGGGTCCTACAATGAGCAGTTCTTC. Translation gives CASSQLDGSYNEQFF.

The chain recombines TRBV25-1 with TRBJ1-2; 8 bases line up with TRBD1. V gave up 11 bases and J gave up 7 bases; unmatched junction bases: 9. The germline gives CDR1 MGHDK, CDR2 SYGVNS. CDR3 length: 12 residues. The CDR3 loop is CAGSTGGSGYTF. Here the CDR3 DNA reads TGTGCCGGTAGCACAGGGGGTAGTGGCTACACCTTC.

This sequence joins TRBV4-1 and TRBJ1-1; the match to TRBD1 covers 10 bases. The CDR3 is 17 amino acids. CDR1 and CDR2 from the germline V gene are MGHRA and YSYEKL. The J segment lost 0 bases and the V segment lost 4 bases, leaving 8 bases of the junction unmatched. Here the CDR3 DNA reads TGCGCCAGCAGCCGCCTCGCGGACAGGGGGATGAACACTGAAGCTTTCTTT. It translates to CASSRLADRGMNTEAFF.

The chain recombines TRBV5-1 with TRBJ1-2; TRBD1 is a possible D gene (6 bases). The CDR3 covers 13 residues. V was cut by 4 bases and J by 7 bases, with 14 bases left in between. Germline CDR1 and CDR2: SGHRS and YFSETQ. CDR3 amino acids: CASSEQGPFGYTF. CDR3 DNA: TGCGCCAGCAGCGAACAGGGACCGTTTGGCTACACCTTC.

The chain carries TRBV11-3 and TRBJ1-1; a possible D gene is TRBD1 (5 bases). This CDR3 comprises 15 residues. The germline V gene encodes CDR1 SGHNT and CDR2 YENEEA. Trimming left V 0 bases short and J 0 bases short, with 8 bases between. The CDR3 region is CASSLEQVLNTEAFF. DNA for the CDR3: TGTGCCAGCAGCTTAGAACAGGTGTTGAACACTGAAGCTTTCTTT.

The CDR3 region has the DNA TGTGCCAGCAGCACCTTACAGGGGGTCAGCACAGATACGCAGTATTTT. Encoded protein: CASSTLQGVSTDTQYF. The rearrangement joins TRBV21-1 to TRBJ2-3; the D call TRBD1 from the table was never checked on the DNA. TRBV21-1 is listed as a pseudogene. The CDR3 extends over 16 amino acids.